The clone carrying this T cell receptor (beta chain) was counted many times. What it recognizes is unknown. Since the library was made to target alpha chains, this beta chain is a stray read and its abundance is not meaningful. There are 13 residues in the CDR3. Germline lookup yields CDR1 SGDLS and CDR2 YYNGEE. Trimming left V 0 bases short and J 4 bases short, with 7 bases between. TCRdb reanalysed the 5' RACE reads using MiXCR and keeps one entry per CDR3 protein. Of 5,000 to 6,500 distinct CDR3 sequences in the sample, around 5% are singletons; the top ten hold approximately 20%. These data come from a study of spatial heterogeneity in lung cancer. Across the study: For the average unique TCR and UMI combination, more than 8.5 occurrences appeared in raw reads. Broader study findings: Ubiquitous and regional expanded TCR counts mirrored ubiquitous and regional nonsynonymous mutation counts, respectively. Mutation counts in tumors were tracked by counts of expanded intratumoral alpha and beta TCRs.

Specified time point: sample taken at primary tumor resection. The donors were about 67 patients with non-small cell lung cancer that was early-stage and untreated. Whole RNA came from tumor, nontumor lung or frozen PBMC and was sequenced without being sorted. The receptor comes from a male donor with early-stage non-small cell lung cancer. The V gene is TRBV9, the J gene TRBJ2-5, with D maybe TRBD1 (5 bases). The sequencing here drew on lung tumor tissue, taken at surgery. The CDR3 DNA reads as TGTGCCAGCAGCGTAGCAGGGCTAGAGACCCAGTACTTC. Translating it yields CASSVAGLETQYF.